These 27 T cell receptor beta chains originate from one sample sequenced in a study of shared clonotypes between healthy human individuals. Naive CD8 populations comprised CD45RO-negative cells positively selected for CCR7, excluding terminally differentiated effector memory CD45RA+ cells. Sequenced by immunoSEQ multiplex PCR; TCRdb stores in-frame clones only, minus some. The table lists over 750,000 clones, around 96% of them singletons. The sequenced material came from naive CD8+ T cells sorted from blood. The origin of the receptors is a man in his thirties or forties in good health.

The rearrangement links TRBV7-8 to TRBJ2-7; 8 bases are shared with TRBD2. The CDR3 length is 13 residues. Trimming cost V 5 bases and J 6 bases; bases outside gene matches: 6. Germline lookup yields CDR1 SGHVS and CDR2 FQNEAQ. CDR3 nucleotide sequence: TGTGCCAGCAGCCTAGGGACTAGTCCCGAGCAGTACTTC. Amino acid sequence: CASSLGTSPEQYF.

The CDR3 loop is CSVEDAPGRDYQYF. DNA of the CDR3: TGCAGCGTTGAAGATGCTCCAGGGAGGGATTACCAGTACTTC. The chain carries TRBV29-1 and TRBJ2-7; the match to TRBD2 covers 7 bases. This CDR3 contains 14 residues. Germline trimming cut 0 bases from V and 10 bases from J; bases unmatched to any gene: 12. Germline V gene lookup returns CDR1 SQVTM and CDR2 ANQGSEA.

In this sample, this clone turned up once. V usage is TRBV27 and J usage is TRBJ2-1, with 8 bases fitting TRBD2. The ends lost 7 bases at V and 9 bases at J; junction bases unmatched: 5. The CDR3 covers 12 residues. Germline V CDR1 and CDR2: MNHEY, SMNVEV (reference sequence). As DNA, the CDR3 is TGTGCCAGCACTCCCGGGGGGGGTGAGCAGTTCTTC. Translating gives CASTPGGGEQFF.

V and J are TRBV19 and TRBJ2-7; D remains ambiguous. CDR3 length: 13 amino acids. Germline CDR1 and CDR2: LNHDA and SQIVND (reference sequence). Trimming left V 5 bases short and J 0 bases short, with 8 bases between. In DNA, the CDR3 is TGTGCCAGTAGTCCGGGTTTCTCCTACGAGCAGTACTTC. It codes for CASSPGFSYEQYF.

The CDR3 loop reads CASSLARSLTSGDNEQFF. The CDR3 region has the DNA TGTGCCAGCAGCTTAGCGCGGTCGTTAACTAGCGGGGACAATGAGCAGTTCTTC. V and J are TRBV7-9 and TRBJ2-1, with 10 bases matching TRBD2. The J segment lost 5 bases and the V segment lost 0 bases, leaving 10 bases of the junction unmatched. The CDR3 length is 18 residues. CDR1 is SEHNR, CDR2 FQNEAQ, per germline (reference sequence). Full variable domain (missing parts from reference TRBV7-9 and TRBJ2-1): DTGVSQNPRHKITKRGQNVTFRCDPISEHNRLYWYRQTLGQGPEFLTYFQNEAQLEKSRLLSDRFSAERPKGSFSTLEIQRTEQGDSAMYLCASSLARSLTSGDNEQFFGPGTRLTVL.

The CDR3 coding sequence is TGTGCCAGCCGGTTGGGCGACGTGGAGTATTTT. Its translation: CASRLGDVEYF. The gene calls are TRBV27 and TRBJ2-3, with D unresolved. The germline V and J ends were trimmed by 8 bases and 13 bases, with 16 bases remaining between them. Germline V lookup: CDR1 MNHEY, CDR2 SMNVEV (reference sequence). The CDR3 has 11 residues.

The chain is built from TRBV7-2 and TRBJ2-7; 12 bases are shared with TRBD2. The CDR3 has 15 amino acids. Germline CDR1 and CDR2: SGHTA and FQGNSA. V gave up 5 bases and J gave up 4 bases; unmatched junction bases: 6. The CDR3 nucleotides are TGTGCCAGCAGCCCTACTAGCGGGGGGAAGTACGAGCAGTACTTC. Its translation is CASSPTSGGKYEQYF.

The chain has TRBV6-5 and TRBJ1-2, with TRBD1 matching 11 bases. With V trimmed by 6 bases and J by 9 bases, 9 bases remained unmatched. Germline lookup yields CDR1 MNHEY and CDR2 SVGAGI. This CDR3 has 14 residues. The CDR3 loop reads CASSSGQGAISYTF. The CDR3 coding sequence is TGTGCCAGCAGCTCAGGACAGGGGGCAATCAGCTACACCTTC.

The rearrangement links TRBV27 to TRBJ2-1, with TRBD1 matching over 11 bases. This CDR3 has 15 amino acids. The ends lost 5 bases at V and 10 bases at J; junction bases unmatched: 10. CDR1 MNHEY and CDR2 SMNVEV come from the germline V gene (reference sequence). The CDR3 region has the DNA TGTGCCAGCAGTCCGTGGGACAGGGGGGAAAACGAGCAGTTCTTC. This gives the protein CASSPWDRGENEQFF.

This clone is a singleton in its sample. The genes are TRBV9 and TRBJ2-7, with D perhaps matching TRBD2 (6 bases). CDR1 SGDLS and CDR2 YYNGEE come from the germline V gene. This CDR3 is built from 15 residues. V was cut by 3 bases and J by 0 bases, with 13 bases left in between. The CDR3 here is CASSESGFSSYEQYF. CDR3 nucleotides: TGTGCCAGCAGCGAGAGCGGGTTTAGCTCCTACGAGCAGTACTTC.

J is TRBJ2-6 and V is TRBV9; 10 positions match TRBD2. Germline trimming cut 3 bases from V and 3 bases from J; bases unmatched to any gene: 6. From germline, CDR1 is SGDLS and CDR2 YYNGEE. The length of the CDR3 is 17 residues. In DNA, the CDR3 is TGTGCCAGCAGCGGGCTAGCGGGAGCCTTTGGGGCCAACGTCCTGACTTTC. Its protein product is CASSGLAGAFGANVLTF.

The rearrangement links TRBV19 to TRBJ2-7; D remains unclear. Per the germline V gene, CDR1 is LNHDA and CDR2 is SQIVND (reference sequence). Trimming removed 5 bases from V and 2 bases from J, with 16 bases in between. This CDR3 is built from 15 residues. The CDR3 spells CASSLEPLTPYEQYF. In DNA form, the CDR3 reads TGTGCCAGTAGTCTCGAACCACTGACGCCCTACGAGCAGTACTTC.

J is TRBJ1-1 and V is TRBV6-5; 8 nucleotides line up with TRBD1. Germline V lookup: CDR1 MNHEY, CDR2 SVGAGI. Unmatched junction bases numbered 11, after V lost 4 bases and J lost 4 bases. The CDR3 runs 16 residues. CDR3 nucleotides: TGTGCCAGCAGTTTCCTACAGGGGGAGGAAGGCACTGAAGCTTTCTTT. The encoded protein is CASSFLQGEEGTEAFF.

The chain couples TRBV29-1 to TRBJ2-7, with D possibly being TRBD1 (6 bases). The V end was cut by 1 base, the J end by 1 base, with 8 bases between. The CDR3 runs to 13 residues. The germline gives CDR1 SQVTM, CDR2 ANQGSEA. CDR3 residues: CSVEVDRSYEQYF. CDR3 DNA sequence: TGCAGCGTTGAAGTCGACAGGTCCTACGAGCAGTACTTC.

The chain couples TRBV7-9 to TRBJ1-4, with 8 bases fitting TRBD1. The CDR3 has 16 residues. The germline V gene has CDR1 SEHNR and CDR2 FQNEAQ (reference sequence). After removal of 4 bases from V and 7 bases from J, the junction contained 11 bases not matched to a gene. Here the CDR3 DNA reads TGTGCCAGCAGCTCCACAACCCAGGGGGCGGGTGAAAAACTGTTTTTT. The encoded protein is CASSSTTQGAGEKLFF. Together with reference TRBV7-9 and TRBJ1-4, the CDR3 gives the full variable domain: DTGVSQNPRHKITKRGQNVTFRCDPISEHNRLYWYRQTLGQGPEFLTYFQNEAQLEKSRLLSDRFSAERPKGSFSTLEIQRTEQGDSAMYLCASSSTTQGAGEKLFFGSGTQLSVL.

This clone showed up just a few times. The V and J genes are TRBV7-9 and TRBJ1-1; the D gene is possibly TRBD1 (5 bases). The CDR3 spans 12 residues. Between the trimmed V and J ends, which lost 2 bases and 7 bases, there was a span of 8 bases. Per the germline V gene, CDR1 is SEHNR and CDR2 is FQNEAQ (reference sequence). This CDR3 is CASSLWQGEAFF. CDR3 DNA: TGTGCCAGCAGCTTATGGCAGGGTGAAGCTTTCTTT.

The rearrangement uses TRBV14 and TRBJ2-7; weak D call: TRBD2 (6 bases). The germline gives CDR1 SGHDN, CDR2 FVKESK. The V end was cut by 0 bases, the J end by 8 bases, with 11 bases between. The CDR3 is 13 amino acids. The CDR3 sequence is CASSQETSDKQYF. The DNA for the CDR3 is TGTGCCAGCAGCCAAGAGACTAGTGATAAGCAGTACTTC.

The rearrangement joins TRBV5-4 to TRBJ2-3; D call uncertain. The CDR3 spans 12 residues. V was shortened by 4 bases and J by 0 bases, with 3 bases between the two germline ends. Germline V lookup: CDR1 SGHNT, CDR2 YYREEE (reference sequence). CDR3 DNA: TGTGCCAGCAGCCCTAGCACAGATACGCAGTATTTT. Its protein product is CASSPSTDTQYF.

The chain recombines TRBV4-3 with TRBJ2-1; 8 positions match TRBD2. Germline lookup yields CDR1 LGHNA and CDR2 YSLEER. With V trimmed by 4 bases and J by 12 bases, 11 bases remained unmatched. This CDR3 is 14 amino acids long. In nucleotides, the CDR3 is TGCGCCAGCAGCCCCGCAACTAGCGGACTAGGGCAGTTCTTC. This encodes CASSPATSGLGQFF.

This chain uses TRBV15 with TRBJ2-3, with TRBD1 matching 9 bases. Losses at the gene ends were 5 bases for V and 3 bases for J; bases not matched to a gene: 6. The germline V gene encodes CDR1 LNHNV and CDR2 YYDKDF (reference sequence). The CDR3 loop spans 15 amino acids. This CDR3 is CATSETTGGTDTQYF. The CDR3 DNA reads TGTGCCACCAGCGAAACGACAGGGGGGACAGATACGCAGTATTTT.

CDR3 region: CSASDKYF. CDR3 DNA sequence: TGCAGTGCTTCTGATAAGTACTTC. V and J are TRBV20-1 and TRBJ2-7; D uncertain. CDR1 and CDR2 from the germline V gene are DFQATT and SNEGSKA (reference sequence). The CDR3 totals 8 residues. Trimming cost V 5 bases and J 11 bases, with 7 bases left between them.

Here the CDR3 DNA reads TGTGCCAGCAGCTTCGCCAGGGATGGCGAGAAGCAGTTCTTC. Translating it yields CASSFARDGEKQFF. This rearrangement joins TRBV7-9 to TRBJ2-1, with D possibly being TRBD1 (5 bases). The germline gives CDR1 SEHNR, CDR2 FQNEAQ (reference sequence). V lost 3 bases and J 11 bases, leaving 17 bases between the germline ends. This CDR3 spans 14 amino acids.

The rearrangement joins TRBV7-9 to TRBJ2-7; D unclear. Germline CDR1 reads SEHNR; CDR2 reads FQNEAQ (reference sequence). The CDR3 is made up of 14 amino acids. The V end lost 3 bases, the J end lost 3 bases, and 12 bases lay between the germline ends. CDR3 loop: CASSFSETGYEQYF. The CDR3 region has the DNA TGTGCCAGCAGCTTTAGTGAGACCGGCTACGAGCAGTACTTC.

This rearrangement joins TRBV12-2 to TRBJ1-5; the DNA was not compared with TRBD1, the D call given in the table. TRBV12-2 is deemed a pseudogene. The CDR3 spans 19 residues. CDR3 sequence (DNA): TGTGCAAGTCGCCCCCGGCCCGGGACAGGGTACCATAGCAATCAGCCCCAGCATTTT. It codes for CASRPRPGTGYHSNQPQHF.

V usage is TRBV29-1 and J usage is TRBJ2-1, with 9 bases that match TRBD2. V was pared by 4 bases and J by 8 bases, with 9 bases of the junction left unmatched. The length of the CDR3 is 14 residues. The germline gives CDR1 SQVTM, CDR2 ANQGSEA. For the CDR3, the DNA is TGCAGCGTTGTATTGCGGGAGGGCCTTTATGAGCAGTTCTTC. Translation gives CSVVLREGLYEQFF.

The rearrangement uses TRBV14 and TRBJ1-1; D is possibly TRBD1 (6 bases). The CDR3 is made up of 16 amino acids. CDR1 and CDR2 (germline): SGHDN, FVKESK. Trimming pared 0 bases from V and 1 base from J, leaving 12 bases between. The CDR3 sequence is CASSQEEQGENTEAFF. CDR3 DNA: TGTGCCAGCAGCCAAGAGGAACAGGGAGAGAACACTGAAGCTTTCTTT.

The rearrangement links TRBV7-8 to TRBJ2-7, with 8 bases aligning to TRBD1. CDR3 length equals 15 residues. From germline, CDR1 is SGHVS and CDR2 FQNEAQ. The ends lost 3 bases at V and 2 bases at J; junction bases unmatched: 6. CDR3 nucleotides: TGTGCCAGCAGCTTCCGGACAGGGAATCCCTACGAGCAGTACTTC. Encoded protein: CASSFRTGNPYEQYF.